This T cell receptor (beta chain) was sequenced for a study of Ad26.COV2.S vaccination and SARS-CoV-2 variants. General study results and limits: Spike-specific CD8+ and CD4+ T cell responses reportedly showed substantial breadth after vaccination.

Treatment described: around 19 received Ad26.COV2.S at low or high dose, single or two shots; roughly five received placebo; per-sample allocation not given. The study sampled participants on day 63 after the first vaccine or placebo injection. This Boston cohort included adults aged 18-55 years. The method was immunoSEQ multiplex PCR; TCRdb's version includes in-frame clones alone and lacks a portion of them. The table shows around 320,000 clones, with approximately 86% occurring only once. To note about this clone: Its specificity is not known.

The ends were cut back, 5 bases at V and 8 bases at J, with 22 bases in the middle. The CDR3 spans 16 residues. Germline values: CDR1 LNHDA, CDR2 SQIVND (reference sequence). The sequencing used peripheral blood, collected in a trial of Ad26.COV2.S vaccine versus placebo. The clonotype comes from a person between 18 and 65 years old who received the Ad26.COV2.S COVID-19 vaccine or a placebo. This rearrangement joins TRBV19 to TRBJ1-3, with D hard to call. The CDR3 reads CASSSISSGSADTIYF. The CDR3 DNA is TGTGCCAGTAGTTCCATCAGTTCGGGTTCTGCAGACACCATATATTTT.